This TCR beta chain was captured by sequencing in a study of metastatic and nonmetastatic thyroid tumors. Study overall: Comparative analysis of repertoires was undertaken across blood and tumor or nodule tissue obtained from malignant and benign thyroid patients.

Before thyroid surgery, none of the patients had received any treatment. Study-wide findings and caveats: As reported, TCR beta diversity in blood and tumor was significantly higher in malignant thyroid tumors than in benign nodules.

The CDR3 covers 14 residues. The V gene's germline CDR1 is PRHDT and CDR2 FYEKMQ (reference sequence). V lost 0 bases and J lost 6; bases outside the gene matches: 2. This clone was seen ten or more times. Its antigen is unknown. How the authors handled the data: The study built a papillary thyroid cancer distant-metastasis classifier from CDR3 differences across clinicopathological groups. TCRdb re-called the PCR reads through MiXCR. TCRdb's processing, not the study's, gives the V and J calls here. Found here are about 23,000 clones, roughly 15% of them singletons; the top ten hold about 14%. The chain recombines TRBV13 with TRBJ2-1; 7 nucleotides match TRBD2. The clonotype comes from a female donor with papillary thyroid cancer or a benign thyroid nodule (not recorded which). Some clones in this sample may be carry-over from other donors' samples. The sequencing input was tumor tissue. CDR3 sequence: CASSLGGLLNEQFF. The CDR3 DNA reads TGTGCCAGCAGCTTAGGGGGACTACTCAATGAGCAGTTCTTC.